This T cell receptor beta chain was observed in a study of T cells in localized non-small cell lung cancer. TCRdb keeps only in-frame clones here, not all; method: immunoSEQ multiplex PCR. The data show 18,000 or so clones, with about 80% seen just once and 25% held by the top ten. This clone was detected only once. Germline loops: CDR1 SGHRS, CDR2 YFSETQ. Trimming took off 4 bases at V and 11 bases at J, with 22 bases between the two ends. The CDR3 sequence is 15 residues long. This receptor was identified in a female donor over 55 with stage I lung adenocarcinoma. The chain links TRBV5-1 to TRBJ1-5; possibly TRBD1 for D (6 bases). Sequences were derived from peripheral blood, sampled before any cancer treatment. The CDR3 nucleotides read TGCGCCAGCAGCGGAGCTCCAGGGGAATACAGGACCCAGCATTTT. Its translation is CASSGAPGEYRTQHF. Supplemented by reference TRBV5-1 and TRBJ1-5, the full variable domain reads KAGVTQTPRYLIKTRGQQVTLSCSPISGHRSVSWYQQTPGQGLQFLFEYFSETQRNKGNFPGRFSGRQFSNSRSEMNVSTLELGDSALYLCASSGAPGEYRTQHFGDGTRLSIL.